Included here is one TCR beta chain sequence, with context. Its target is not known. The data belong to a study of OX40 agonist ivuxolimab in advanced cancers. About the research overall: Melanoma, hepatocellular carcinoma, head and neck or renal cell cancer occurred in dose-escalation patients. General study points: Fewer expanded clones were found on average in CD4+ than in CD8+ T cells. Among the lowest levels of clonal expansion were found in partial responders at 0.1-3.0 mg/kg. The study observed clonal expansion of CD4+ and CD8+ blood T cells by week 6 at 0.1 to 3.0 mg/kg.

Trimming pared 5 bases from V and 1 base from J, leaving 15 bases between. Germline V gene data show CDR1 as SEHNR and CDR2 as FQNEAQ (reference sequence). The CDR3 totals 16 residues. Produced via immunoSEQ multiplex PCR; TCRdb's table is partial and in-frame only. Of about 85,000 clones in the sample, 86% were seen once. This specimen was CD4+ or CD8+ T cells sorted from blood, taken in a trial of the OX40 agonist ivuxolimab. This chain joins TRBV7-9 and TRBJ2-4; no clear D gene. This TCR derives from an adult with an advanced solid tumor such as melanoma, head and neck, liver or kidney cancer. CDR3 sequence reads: CASSTWLARAKNIQYF. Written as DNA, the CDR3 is TGTGCCAGCAGCACCTGGTTGGCGAGGGCCAAAAACATTCAGTACTTC.